In its sample, the clone carrying this T cell receptor (beta chain) was seen many times. TCRdb reprocessed the RT-PCR reads via MiXCR and lists one record per CDR3 protein. The repertoire holds about 680,000 distinct CDR3 sequences, 12% to 15% seen once, with around 3.3% in the top ten. CDR3 length equals 14 residues. V trimming: 7 bases; J trimming: 4 bases; junction bases outside the gene matches: 4. Germline V lookup: CDR1 SGHTA, CDR2 FQGNSA. The source is a female donor in good health, serving as a healthy control. Sequencing used memory CD4+ T cells from blood. The rearrangement joins TRBV7-2 to TRBJ2-1; 10 bases line up with TRBD1. The CDR3 sequence: CASTGDRGYNEQFF. The CDR3 bases are TGTGCCAGCACCGGGGACAGGGGTTACAATGAGCAGTTCTTC.